The entry below describes one T cell receptor (beta chain). This specimen comes from a study of cytomegalovirus exposure and HLA in healthy donors. The CDR3 covers 14 residues. Germline assignment: CDR1 LNHDA and CDR2 SQIVND (reference sequence). V was clipped by 3 bases and J by 7 bases; unmatched bases: 5. 60 Vbeta and 13 Jbeta primers were used in PCR. Here immunoSEQ multiplex PCR was the method, and the copy in TCRdb shows in-frame clones only, minus some. The sample has 110,000 or so clones; about four fifths are singletons. This TCR came from a woman aged 18-29 years in good health and CMV-seronegative. The chain uses TRBV19 and TRBJ2-1; 8 bases agree with TRBD2. What was sequenced was PBMCs. CDR3 nucleotide sequence: TGTGCCAGTAGTATTGGCGGGGGGTCTAATGAGCAGTTCTTC. Amino acids: CASSIGGGSNEQFF.